Included here is one TCR beta chain sequence, with context. The data belong to a study of blood T cell repertoires in COVID-19. At the level of the study: Acute and convalescent COVID-19 specimens originated in the United States, Italy and Spain.

The repertoire was sequenced with immunoSEQ multiplex PCR; TCRdb's copy has only in-frame clones and lacks some. The table shows approximately 210,000 clones, with 88% occurring only once. There are 19 residues in the CDR3. CDR1 and CDR2 from the germline V gene are SGDLS and YYNGEE. Germline trimming cut 4 bases from V and 1 base from J; bases unmatched to any gene: 11. The source material was peripheral blood. The chain combines TRBV9 with TRBJ2-3; TRBD2 matches 14 bases. The sequence derives from a man aged 65-85 years with acute or convalescent COVID-19. CDR3 nucleotides: TGTGCCAGCAGCCCAAGACTAGCGGGAGGGACGAAGCGCACAGATACGCAGTATTTT. Its protein is CASSPRLAGGTKRTDTQYF.